The 20 T cell receptor beta chains given below trace back to one sample, sequenced in a study of blood T cell repertoires in COVID-19. The assay was immunoSEQ multiplex PCR, and TCRdb's table has in-frame clones only and misses some. The sample has fewer than 120,000 clones; 88% are singletons. Sequenced input: peripheral blood. These receptors originate from a woman aged 50 to 60 with acute or convalescent COVID-19.

This chain joins TRBV19 and TRBJ1-5; TRBD1 agrees at 8 bases. With 5 bases clipped from V and 0 bases from J, the junction kept 6 bases outside the gene matches. The CDR3 runs 16 residues. Germline lookup yields CDR1 LNHDA and CDR2 SQIVND (reference sequence). In DNA, the CDR3 is TGTGCCAGTAGTCCCCGACAGGGGAATAGCAATCAGCCCCAGCATTTT. Amino acids: CASSPRQGNSNQPQHF.

This clone is a singleton in its sample. The CDR3 loop is CASSQVSGRTEQYF. Written as DNA, the CDR3 is TGTGCCAGCAGCCAAGTTAGCGGGCGGACCGAGCAGTACTTC. This chain uses TRBV3-1 (or the pseudogene TRBV3-2) with TRBJ2-7; 7 bases match TRBD2. The CDR3 extends over 14 amino acids. V trimming: 1 base; J trimming: 6 bases; junction bases outside the gene matches: 6. Germline assignment: CDR1 LGHDT and CDR2 YNNKEL (reference sequence).

The V gene is TRBV4-2, the J gene TRBJ2-3; TRBD2 matches 7 bases. Trimming removed 1 base from V and 0 bases from J; junction bases left unmatched: 1. From germline, CDR1 is LGHNA and CDR2 YNFKEQ. CDR3 length: 15 residues. The DNA of the CDR3 is TGTGCCAGCAGCCAAGTAGCGGGCAGCACAGATACGCAGTATTTT. Translating it yields CASSQVAGSTDTQYF.

This sequence joins TRBV6-6 and TRBJ2-7; TRBD2 matches 15 bases. The CDR3 extends over 15 amino acids. The V gene end was trimmed by 5 bases and the J gene end by 5 bases; junction bases not matched to a gene: 4. In germline, CDR1 is MNHNY, CDR2 SVGAGI (reference sequence). The CDR3 is CASSQGTSGRNEQYF. CDR3 coding DNA: TGTGCCAGCAGTCAGGGGACTAGCGGGAGGAACGAGCAGTACTTC.

This clone showed up just a few times. This rearrangement joins TRBV2 to TRBJ2-1; 16 bases are shared with TRBD2. V lost 5 bases, J lost 0 bases, and 7 bases stayed unmatched. The CDR3 is 19 residues long. Germline values: CDR1 SNHLY, CDR2 FYNNEI. In DNA, the CDR3 is TGTGCCAGCAGTCCGGGACTAGCGGGAGGGCCGAGCTCCTACAATGAGCAGTTCTTC. Its translation: CASSPGLAGGPSSYNEQFF. The complete variable domain, with remaining parts taken from reference TRBV2 and TRBJ2-1, reads EPEVTQTPSHQVTQMGQEVILRCVPISNHLYFYWYRQILGQKVEFLVSFYNNEISEKSEIFDDQFSVERPDGSNFTLKIRSTKLEDSAMYFCASSPGLAGGPSSYNEQFFGPGTRLTVL.

This rearrangement joins TRBV3-1 (or the pseudogene TRBV3-2) to TRBJ2-1, with unresolved D. Deletions cut 1 base from V and 7 bases from J, with 11 bases between. CDR1 and CDR2 from the germline V gene are LGHDT and YNNKEL (reference sequence). The CDR3 spans 14 residues. The CDR3 reads CASSQGFRRNEQFF. The CDR3 DNA reads as TGTGCCAGCAGCCAAGGTTTCCGGAGAAATGAGCAGTTCTTC.

CDR3 region: CSAGTGGAEAFF. The CDR3 DNA reads TGCAGCGCAGGGACAGGGGGGGCCGAAGCTTTCTTT. The gene calls are TRBV29-1 and TRBJ1-1; 11 bases are shared with TRBD1. CDR1 and CDR2 from the germline V gene are SQVTM and ANQGSEA. Losses at the gene ends were 7 bases for V and 8 bases for J; bases not matched to a gene: 6. The CDR3 totals 12 residues.

J is TRBJ2-2 and V is TRBV11-3; TRBD1 aligns across 11 bases. The junction had 11 bases not matched to a gene; V was cut back by 5 bases and J by 6 bases. Germline V gene data show CDR1 as SGHNT and CDR2 as YENEEA. The CDR3 runs to 17 residues. The CDR3: CASSSRTGGVWAGELFF. CDR3 in DNA: TGTGCCAGCAGCAGCAGGACAGGGGGCGTCTGGGCCGGGGAGCTGTTTTTT.

The gene calls are TRBV24-1 and TRBJ2-1; 7 bases are shared with TRBD2. CDR1 is KGHDR, CDR2 SFDVKD, per germline. The V gene end was trimmed by 5 bases and the J gene end by 1 base; junction bases not matched to a gene: 4. This CDR3 has 15 amino acids. CDR3 loop: CATSGRRGSYNEQFF. The CDR3 DNA reads TGTGCCACCAGTGGTCGGCGGGGGTCCTACAATGAGCAGTTCTTC.

A single count supports this clone. The chain combines TRBV30 with TRBJ2-5, with 11 positions matching TRBD2. Germline V lookup: CDR1 GTSNPN, CDR2 SVGIG (reference sequence). This CDR3 is 14 amino acids long. The V and J ends lost 5 bases and 5 bases, in that order; junction bases with no gene match: 7. This CDR3 is CAWDSGRAYETQYF. DNA for the CDR3: TGTGCCTGGGATAGCGGGAGGGCGTATGAGACCCAGTACTTC.

Concerning this clone: The junction and the germline gene differ at one end; a read error may be behind it. V is TRBV7-2 and J is TRBJ1-1; no clear D. The CDR3 totals 14 residues. Germline assignment: CDR1 SGHTA and CDR2 FQGNSA. The CDR3 DNA follows: TGTGCCAGCAGCCTAGCCTTTCGTAACACTGAAGCTTTCTTT. Protein sequence: CASSLAFRNTEAFF.

As to this clone: Other DNA sequences in the same sample also yield this CDR3. The chain joins TRBV3-1 (or the pseudogene TRBV3-2) to TRBJ1-1; D call uncertain. V lost 2 bases, J lost 0 bases, and 4 bases lay in between. Germline CDR1 LGHDT, CDR2 YNNKEL (reference sequence). The CDR3 loop spans 13 amino acids. The CDR3 DNA sequence: TGTGCCAGCAGCCAAACATTGAACACTGAAGCTTTCTTT. Translation: CASSQTLNTEAFF.

DNA of the CDR3: TGTGCCAGCAAACGAGCTAGCCCTTCCTCCTACGAGCAGTACTTC. Translation: CASKRASPSSYEQYF. The V gene is TRBV2, the J gene TRBJ2-7; D may be TRBD2 (5 bases). Trimming took off 7 bases at V and 0 bases at J, with 16 bases between the two ends. The CDR3 consists of 15 residues. Germline CDR1 is SNHLY and CDR2 is FYNNEI. Full variable domain (missing parts from reference TRBV2 and TRBJ2-7): EPEVTQTPSHQVTQMGQEVILRCVPISNHLYFYWYRQILGQKVEFLVSFYNNEISEKSEIFDDQFSVERPDGSNFTLKIRSTKLEDSAMYFCASKRASPSSYEQYFGPGTRLTVT.

The chain is built from TRBV2 and TRBJ2-7; D is possibly TRBD1 (5 bases). The ends were cut back, 2 bases at V and 2 bases at J, with 13 bases in the middle. The CDR3 loop spans 15 amino acids. Germline CDR1 SNHLY, CDR2 FYNNEI. The DNA of the CDR3 is TGTGCCAGCAGTGAACTGGCAGGGCGGACCTACGAGCAGTACTTC. Translated: CASSELAGRTYEQYF.

The chain joins TRBV19 to TRBJ2-5, with D unclear. V was pared by 1 base and J by 5 bases, with 8 bases between. The CDR3 runs 13 residues. The germline gives CDR1 LNHDA, CDR2 SQIVND (reference sequence). The CDR3 nucleotides are TGTGCCAGTAGTATAGGAGTTTGGGAGACCCAGTACTTC. It codes for CASSIGVWETQYF.

This rearrangement joins TRBV3-1 (or the pseudogene TRBV3-2) to TRBJ2-7; 8 positions match TRBD1. The germline gives CDR1 LGHDT, CDR2 YNNKEL (reference sequence). This CDR3 has 12 amino acids. V was clipped by 0 bases and J by 9 bases; unmatched bases: 1. The CDR3 sequence is CASSQDDRGQYF. CDR3 bases: TGTGCCAGCAGCCAAGACGACAGGGGGCAGTACTTC.

This clone was counted only a few times. The chain employs TRBV7-6 and TRBJ1-4; no reliable D call. Germline V gives CDR1 SGHVS, CDR2 FNYEAQ. This CDR3 spans 16 amino acids. V dropped 0 bases and J dropped 7 bases, with 15 bases sitting between them. The CDR3 DNA is TGTGCCAGCAGCTTAGCGCCCCCCCGGCTAGGTGAAAAACTGTTTTTT. It is translated as CASSLAPPRLGEKLFF.

The chain links TRBV5-1 to TRBJ1-1, with 7 bases aligning to TRBD1. Germline V gives CDR1 SGHRS, CDR2 YFSETQ. V lost 4 bases, J lost 0 bases, and 9 bases stayed unmatched. The CDR3 loop spans 16 amino acids. The CDR3 bases are TGCGCCAGCAGCCGCACGACAGGGTCAATGAACACTGAAGCTTTCTTT. Translation: CASSRTTGSMNTEAFF.

Worth noting for this clone: The junction differs from germline at one of its ends, possibly a read error. The rearrangement joins TRBV2 to TRBJ2-1; TRBD2 aligns across 10 bases. This CDR3 comprises 13 residues. Per the germline V gene, CDR1 is SNHLY and CDR2 is FYNNEI. The CDR3 here is CASSEARAGGAIF. The CDR3 DNA reads TGTGCCAGCAGTGAAGCGAGAGCGGGGGGGGCGATCTTC.

The rearrangement uses TRBV3-1 (or the pseudogene TRBV3-2) and TRBJ1-6; possible D gene TRBD1, 5 bases. The V end was cut by 2 bases, the J end by 9 bases, with 5 bases between. CDR1 is LGHDT and CDR2 is YNNKEL in the germline V gene (reference sequence). The CDR3 contains 12 residues. This CDR3 reads CASSQQGSPLHF. CDR3 bases: TGTGCCAGCAGCCAACAGGGTTCACCCCTCCACTTT.